This T cell receptor beta chain was sequenced during a study of shared T cell receptors in the human thymus. Generated by immunoSEQ multiplex PCR, the TCRdb table keeps only in-frame clones and is missing some. Altogether about 500,000 clones are present, around 78% being singletons, with the ten largest covering more than 0.01%. The CDR3 is 16 amino acids. Losses at the gene ends were 6 bases for V and 5 bases for J; bases not matched to a gene: 10. Germline values: CDR1 SEHNR, CDR2 FQNEAQ (reference sequence). The same data also contributed to another study, on human thymus T cells.

What was sequenced was thymocytes. The clonotype comes from a boy less than two years old with a congenital heart defect. The chain is built from TRBV7-9 and TRBJ2-2, with TRBD1 matching 9 bases. The CDR3 DNA sequence: TGTGCCAGCAGACCCGGGACAGGGATATTAACCGGGGAGCTGTTTTTT. It translates to CASRPGTGILTGELFF.